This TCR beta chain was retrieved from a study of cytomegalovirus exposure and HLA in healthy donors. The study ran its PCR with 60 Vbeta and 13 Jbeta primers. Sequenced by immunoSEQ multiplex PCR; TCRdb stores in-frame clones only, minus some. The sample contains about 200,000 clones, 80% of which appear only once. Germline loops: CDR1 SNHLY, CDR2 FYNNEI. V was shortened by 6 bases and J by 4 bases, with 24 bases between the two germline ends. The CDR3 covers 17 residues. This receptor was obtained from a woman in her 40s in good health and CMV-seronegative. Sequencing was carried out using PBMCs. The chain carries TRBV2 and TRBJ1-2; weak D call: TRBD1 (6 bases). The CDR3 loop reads CASRPDRAGVGIYGYTF. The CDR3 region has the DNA TGTGCCAGCAGGCCGGACAGAGCAGGCGTCGGGATCTATGGCTACACCTTC.